The source of this T cell receptor beta chain is a study of blood T cell repertoires in COVID-19. Clones were read by immunoSEQ multiplex PCR, and TCRdb kept only the in-frame ones, dropping some. There are 250,000 to 300,000 clones in the sample; 70% to 90% occur only once, and approximately 2% lies in the top ten. Germline trimming cut 5 bases from V and 12 bases from J; bases unmatched to any gene: 10. This CDR3 region has 13 residues. CDR1 MDHEN and CDR2 SYDVKM come from the germline V gene. The sample consisted of PBMCs or T cells enriched from blood (not recorded which). This clonotype was obtained from a woman aged 45 to 65 who had recovered from COVID-19. The rearrangement joins TRBV28 to TRBJ2-7, with 10 bases fitting TRBD1. CDR3 nucleotides: TGTGCCAGCAGTAACCGACAGGGGGCGCAGGTGTACTTC. It translates to CASSNRQGAQVYF.